This T cell receptor beta chain appears in the sequencing data of a study of breast tumors, draining lymph nodes, adjacent tissues. The length of the CDR3 is 18 residues. Germline assignment: CDR1 SGHRS and CDR2 YFSETQ. V shed 0 bases, J shed 5 bases, and the junction held 12 bases outside the gene matches. Samples came from axillary lymph nodes draining the breast cancer. Study conclusions and caveats: Luminal-like breast cancer showed significantly higher tumor–nontumor repertoire similarity than basal-like. Tumors had less TCR diversity than lymph nodes, more than nontumor tissue.

This clonotype was seen repeatedly, ten times or more. Its cognate antigen is unknown. TCRdb reprocessed the multiplex PCR reads with MiXCR, giving one entry per CDR3 protein. In the table there are some 170,000 distinct CDR3 sequences, 33% of which are singletons. The clonotype originates from a female donor with breast cancer. Some clones in this sample may be carry-over from other donors' samples. Sequenced sample: axillary lymph node tissue. V usage is TRBV5-1 and J usage is TRBJ2-7; 12 positions match TRBD1. This chain's CDR3 is CASSLAGDRGPLGNEQYF. The CDR3 bases are TGCGCCAGCAGCTTGGCCGGGGACAGGGGGCCTCTAGGTAACGAGCAGTACTTC.